The 7 T cell receptor beta chains reported below all come from one sample, sequenced in a study of shared clonotypes between healthy human individuals. TCRdb's table, derived via immunoSEQ multiplex PCR, lists solely in-frame clones and lacks some. The sample carries some 2.1 million clones, 93% recorded once. Naive CD8 populations comprised CD45RO-negative cells positively selected for CCR7, excluding terminally differentiated effector memory CD45RA+ cells. The sequencing sample was made of naive CD8+ T cells from PBMCs. These receptors were obtained from a man between 18 and 29 years old in good health. Some clones in this sample may be carry-over from other donors' samples.

V and J are TRBV9 and TRBJ2-1; the D call may be TRBD1 or TRBD2 (5 bases each). This CDR3 has 15 amino acids. Trimming took 0 bases from V and 3 from J, leaving 10 bases between them. Germline loops: CDR1 SGDLS, CDR2 YYNGEE. CDR3 loop: CASSVDWDRYNEQFF. DNA for the CDR3: TGTGCCAGCAGCGTAGATTGGGACCGCTACAATGAGCAGTTCTTC.

The chain uses TRBV2 and TRBJ2-6; either TRBD1 or TRBD2 may fit D (5 bases each). The germline CDR1 and CDR2 sequences are SNHLY and FYNNEI. The V end was cut by 4 bases, the J end by 4 bases, with 17 bases between. The CDR3 covers 17 residues. The CDR3 DNA reads TGTGCCAGCAGTGTGGGGACCGTTCTGTGGGGGGCCAACGTCCTGACTTTC. This codes for CASSVGTVLWGANVLTF.

The rearrangement links TRBV27 to TRBJ1-5, with a weak D call TRBD1 (5 bases). Per germline, CDR1 MNHEY and CDR2 SMNVEV (reference sequence). CDR3 size: 16 residues. The V end was cut by 2 bases, the J end by 1 base, with 12 bases between. The CDR3 DNA reads as TGTGCCAGCAGTTTACGTGGGGGAGGCAGCAATCAGCCCCAGCATTTT. It is translated as CASSLRGGGSNQPQHF.

This clone showed up just once. The chain links TRBV11-2 to TRBJ2-7, with a possible D match to TRBD2 (5 bases). Germline V gene data show CDR1 as SGHAT and CDR2 as FQNNGV. This CDR3 has 14 residues. Trimming left V 1 base short and J 3 bases short, with 10 bases between. CDR3 loop: CASSLASLIYEQYF. The CDR3 coding sequence is TGTGCCAGCAGCTTAGCTAGCTTAATCTACGAGCAGTACTTC.

V usage is TRBV28 and J usage is TRBJ1-1; no reliable D call. The V gene's germline CDR1 is MDHEN and CDR2 SYDVKM. The CDR3 has 15 residues. Trimming took off 5 bases at V and 1 base at J, with 14 bases between the two ends. Written as DNA, the CDR3 is TGTGCCAGCAGTCCCCGGCCTGCGACGAACACTGAAGCTTTCTTT. Amino acid sequence: CASSPRPATNTEAFF.

Notes on this clone: One end of the junction does not line up with germline, which may come from a read error. CDR3 in amino acids: CASSVGASSGRNGQFF. The DNA of the CDR3 is TGTGCCAGCAGCGTAGGTGCGTCTAGCGGGAGGAATGGGCAGTTCTTC. The rearrangement links TRBV9 to TRBJ2-1, with 11 nucleotides matching TRBD2. CDR1 is SGDLS, CDR2 YYNGEE, per germline. The CDR3 totals 16 residues.

The chain combines TRBV15 with TRBJ2-7, with a possible D match to TRBD2 (6 bases). CDR3 length: 13 amino acids. Germline assignment: CDR1 LNHNV and CDR2 YYDKDF (reference sequence). V lost 10 bases and J 1 base, leaving 14 bases between the germline ends. As DNA, the CDR3 is TGTGCCATTGGAGCGGGCAGATCCTACGAGCAGTACTTC. It codes for CAIGAGRSYEQYF.